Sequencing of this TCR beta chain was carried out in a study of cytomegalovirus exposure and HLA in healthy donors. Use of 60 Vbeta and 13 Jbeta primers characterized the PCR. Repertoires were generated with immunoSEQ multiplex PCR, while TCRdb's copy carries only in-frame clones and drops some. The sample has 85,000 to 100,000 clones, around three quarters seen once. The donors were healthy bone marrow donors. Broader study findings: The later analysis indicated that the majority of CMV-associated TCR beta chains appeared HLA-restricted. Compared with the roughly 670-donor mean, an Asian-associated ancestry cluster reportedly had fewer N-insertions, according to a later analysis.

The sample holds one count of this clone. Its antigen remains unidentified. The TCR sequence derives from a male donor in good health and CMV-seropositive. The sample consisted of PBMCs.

The CDR3 nucleotides are TGTGCCAGCAGTGCTTCGGGAGATACGCAGTATTTT. It translates to CASSASGDTQYF. The J gene is TRBJ2-3, the V gene TRBV2; D gene ambiguous. V lost 4 bases and J lost 5, with 7 bases in between. CDR1 and CDR2 from the germline V gene are SNHLY and FYNNEI. There are 12 residues in the CDR3.